The T cell receptor (beta chain) under discussion was sequenced for a study of cytomegalovirus exposure and HLA in healthy donors. The CDR3 length is 12 residues. Trimming stripped 1 base from V and 8 bases from J, with 9 bases between. Germline CDR1 reads MGHRA; CDR2 reads YSYEKL. Amplification used 60 Vbeta primers and 13 Jbeta primers. Generated by immunoSEQ multiplex PCR, the TCRdb table keeps only in-frame clones and is missing some. The data show about 150,000 clones, about four fifths seen once. Broader study findings: Presence/absence analyses supposed approximately even sequencing depth among donors.

In the case of this clone: Its target is not known.

The TCR originated in a man aged 50-59 years in good health and CMV-seropositive. The gene calls are TRBV4-1 and TRBJ2-7; D is ambiguous. Specimen: PBMCs. The CDR3 spells CASSQVGEKQYF. The CDR3 DNA reads as TGCGCCAGCAGCCAAGTAGGAGAAAAGCAGTACTTC.